These 21 T cell receptor beta chains originate from one sample sequenced in a study of blood T cell repertoires in COVID-19. Assay used: immunoSEQ multiplex PCR; TCRdb lists only in-frame clones, some missing. This sample has 350,000 to 450,000 clones, with about 87% found just once. Input material: PBMCs or T cells enriched from blood (not recorded which). These receptors were collected from a man aged 35-49 years in a cohort exposed to, infected with or recovered from COVID-19 (not recorded which).

CDR3 residues: CASSFTGGFGNQPQHF. DNA of the CDR3: TGTGCCAGCAGCTTTACGGGGGGCTTTGGCAATCAGCCCCAGCATTTT. V usage is TRBV7-2 and J usage is TRBJ1-5, with a tentative D call TRBD1 (6 bases). CDR3 length: 16 residues. Germline loops: CDR1 SGHTA, CDR2 FQGNSA. V lost 3 bases to trimming and J lost 2 bases, with 14 bases between them.

This clone was detected once. CDR3 coding DNA: TGTGCCAGCCAGGAAAACTATGGCTACACCTTC. This codes for CASQENYGYTF. This rearrangement joins TRBV2 to TRBJ1-2, with unresolved D. The CDR3 runs 11 residues. In germline, CDR1 is SNHLY, CDR2 FYNNEI. The V end lost 8 bases, the J end lost 2 bases, and 6 bases lay between the germline ends.

The chain uses TRBV28 and TRBJ2-5; no clear D gene. The CDR3 covers 14 residues. V lost 2 bases and J 6 bases, leaving 13 bases between the germline ends. The germline CDR1 and CDR2 sequences are MDHEN and SYDVKM. The CDR3 here is CASSLVGSRQTQYF. CDR3 nucleotide sequence: TGTGCCAGCAGTTTAGTGGGTAGCCGGCAGACCCAGTACTTC. Full variable domain (missing parts from reference TRBV28 and TRBJ2-5): DVKVTQSSRYLVKRTGEKVFLECVQDMDHENMFWYRQDPGLGLRLIYFSYDVKMKEKGDIPEGYSVSREKKERFSLILESASTNQTSMYLCASSLVGSRQTQYFGPGTRLLVL.

The chain carries TRBV5-1 and TRBJ2-3; 14 positions agree with TRBD2. The CDR3 has 18 residues. Losses at the gene ends were 0 bases for V and 2 bases for J; bases not matched to a gene: 5. CDR1 is SGHRS and CDR2 is YFSETQ in the germline V gene. The CDR3, as DNA: TGCGCCAGCAGCTTGGGGACGACTAGCGGGAGGGCCACAGATACGCAGTATTTT. It codes for CASSLGTTSGRATDTQYF.

The rearrangement links TRBV5-1 to TRBJ2-2; tentative D call: TRBD1 (6 bases). The V gene's germline CDR1 is SGHRS and CDR2 YFSETQ. The CDR3 length is 16 residues. Trimming cost V 8 bases and J 0 bases, with 17 bases left between them. CDR3 DNA sequence: TGCGCCAGTCCCCTGAGGGGGTCGTCGAACACCGGGGAGCTGTTTTTT. Its protein product is CASPLRGSSNTGELFF.

The chain employs TRBV5-1 and TRBJ2-2; D perhaps matches TRBD2 (6 bases). Trimming stripped 0 bases from V and 4 bases from J, with 10 bases between. Per germline, CDR1 SGHRS and CDR2 YFSETQ. The CDR3 loop spans 15 amino acids. The CDR3 loop is CASSLAGVGTGELFF. DNA of the CDR3: TGCGCCAGCAGCTTGGCGGGAGTCGGCACCGGGGAGCTGTTTTTT.

The chain has TRBV6-5 and TRBJ1-1; TRBD1 is a possible D gene (5 bases). Germline V gene lookup returns CDR1 MNHEY and CDR2 SVGAGI. CDR3 length: 14 amino acids. V lost 7 bases, J lost 1 base, and 13 bases lay in between. CDR3 bases: TGTGCCAGCACCCCGGGGGGGAAGAACACTGAAGCTTTCTTT. Translating gives CASTPGGKNTEAFF.

The rearrangement joins TRBV5-5 to TRBJ1-1; weak D call: TRBD1 (5 bases). There are 14 residues in the CDR3. The V end lost 3 bases, the J end lost 0 bases, and 9 bases lay between the germline ends. Per the germline V gene, CDR1 is SGHKS and CDR2 is YYEKEE (reference sequence). This CDR3 reads CASSSRQLNTEAFF. CDR3 nucleotides: TGTGCCAGCAGCTCTCGACAGCTGAACACTGAAGCTTTCTTT. The full variable domain, its missing parts supplied by reference TRBV5-5 and TRBJ1-1, is DAGVTQSPTHLIKTRGQQVTLRCSPISGHKSVSWYQQVLGQGPQFIFQYYEKEERGRGNFPDRFSARQFPNYSSELNVNALLLGDSALYLCASSSRQLNTEAFFGQGTRLTVV.

The gene calls are TRBV30 and TRBJ1-6; 8 nucleotides line up with TRBD1. Per germline, CDR1 GTSNPN and CDR2 SVGIG (reference sequence). The CDR3 loop spans 13 amino acids. Trimming removed 3 bases from V and 10 bases from J; junction bases left unmatched: 5. The CDR3, as DNA: TGTGCCTGGAGAGGACAGGGCACATCACCCCTCCACTTT. Protein sequence: CAWRGQGTSPLHF. Looking up the rest from reference TRBV30 and TRBJ1-6 gives the full variable domain: SQTIHQWPATLVQPVGSPLSLECTVEGTSNPNLYWYRQAAGRGLQLLFYSVGIGQISSEVPQNLSASRPQDRQFILSSKKLLLSDSGFYLCAWRGQGTSPLHFGNGTRLTVT.

The chain couples TRBV6-2 or TRBV6-3 to TRBJ1-2, with TRBD1 matching 7 bases. With 5 bases clipped from V and 4 bases from J, the junction kept 10 bases outside the gene matches. The CDR3 covers 15 residues. Germline V gives CDR1 MNHEY, CDR2 SVGEGT. CDR3 nucleotides: TGTGCCAGCAGTAACCCGGGACAGCTCGGCTATGGCTACACCTTC. It encodes CASSNPGQLGYGYTF.

In its sample, this clone was seen once. The V and J genes are TRBV28 and TRBJ2-7; 12 nucleotides align to TRBD2. The CDR3 is 19 amino acids. The junction had 17 bases not matched to a gene; V was cut back by 1 base and J by 7 bases. Germline-derived CDR1 and CDR2 are MDHEN and SYDVKM. The CDR3 protein is CASSLLTGASGRVAVEQYF. The CDR3 region has the DNA TGTGCCAGCAGTTTATTGACAGGGGCTAGCGGGAGGGTGGCTGTGGAGCAGTACTTC.

V and J are TRBV2 and TRBJ2-7; no reliable D call. V lost 6 bases, J lost 2 bases, and 8 bases lay in between. This CDR3 region has 12 residues. The germline gives CDR1 SNHLY, CDR2 FYNNEI. In DNA, the CDR3 is TGTGCCAGCAGCGACACCACCTACGAGCAGTACTTC. Translation gives CASSDTTYEQYF.

The chain recombines TRBV19 with TRBJ2-2; 8 nucleotides agree with TRBD1. With 5 bases clipped from V and 6 bases from J, the junction kept 5 bases outside the gene matches. From germline, CDR1 is LNHDA and CDR2 SQIVND (reference sequence). The CDR3 has 14 residues. DNA of the CDR3: TGTGCCAGTAGTCCGGACAGGGCGGCCGGGGAGCTGTTTTTT. It is translated as CASSPDRAAGELFF.

The chain carries TRBV11-3 and TRBJ2-7; a possible D gene is TRBD2 (5 bases). The germline V and J ends were trimmed by 3 bases and 2 bases, with 8 bases remaining between them. Germline CDR1 and CDR2: SGHNT and YENEEA. There are 13 residues in the CDR3. The CDR3: CASSFRAAYEQYF. The CDR3 region has the DNA TGTGCCAGCAGCTTCAGAGCGGCCTACGAGCAGTACTTC.

The V gene is TRBV27, the J gene TRBJ2-7, with D maybe TRBD2 (5 bases). The CDR3 contains 15 residues. Trimming removed 1 base from V and 4 bases from J, with 14 bases in between. Germline V gene sequence: CDR1 MNHEY, CDR2 SMNVEV (reference sequence). Here the CDR3 DNA reads TGTGCCAGCAGTTTATTTGGCCTAGCTGAATACGAGCAGTACTTC. Amino acids: CASSLFGLAEYEQYF.

The chain joins TRBV15 to TRBJ2-3; 9 positions match TRBD1. CDR3 size: 15 residues. Unmatched junction bases numbered 10, after V lost 7 bases and J lost 5 bases. Germline values: CDR1 LNHNV, CDR2 YYDKDF (reference sequence). DNA for the CDR3: TGTGCCACCAACTTTGTACAGGGGGCGGTAGATACGCAGTATTTT. Protein sequence: CATNFVQGAVDTQYF. The variable domain in full, completed from reference TRBV15 and TRBJ2-3, reads DAMVIQNPRYQVTQFGKPVTLSCSQTLNHNVMYWYQQKSSQAPKLLFHYYDKDFNNEADTPDNFQSRRPNTSFCFLDIRSPGLGDTAMYLCATNFVQGAVDTQYFGPGTRLTVL.

This clone was observed a single time. The chain employs TRBV7-2 and TRBJ2-2; 7 bases are shared with TRBD1. The germline V gene encodes CDR1 SGHTA and CDR2 FQGNSA. With V trimmed by 6 bases and J by 6 bases, 7 bases remained unmatched. The CDR3 runs to 14 residues. Here the CDR3 reads CASRHSQGAGELFF. CDR3 sequence (DNA): TGTGCCAGCAGACACTCCCAGGGGGCCGGGGAGCTGTTTTTT.

This clone was recorded once. The V and J genes are TRBV25-1 and TRBJ2-1; a weak D match, TRBD2 (6 bases). Germline values: CDR1 MGHDK, CDR2 SYGVNS. The CDR3 covers 13 residues. V lost 2 bases to trimming and J lost 7 bases, with 9 bases between them. Written as DNA, the CDR3 is TGTGCCAGCAGTGAAGGAGGGGTAAATGAGCAGTTCTTC. The encoded protein is CASSEGGVNEQFF. The full variable domain, completed using reference TRBV25-1 and TRBJ2-1, is EADIYQTPRYLVIGTGKKITLECSQTMGHDKMYWYQQDPGMELHLIHYSYGVNSTEKGDLSSESTVSRIRTEHFPLTLESARPSHTSQYLCASSEGGVNEQFFGPGTRLTVL.

V usage is TRBV6-4 and J usage is TRBJ1-6; 7 bases are a match to TRBD1. Germline assignment: CDR1 MRHNA and CDR2 SNTAGT. The CDR3 is 14 amino acids. J lost 7 bases, V lost 4 bases, and 4 bases had no gene match. DNA for the CDR3: TGTGCCAGCAGTGTCGGGACAGTGAATTCACCCCTCCACTTT. Translation: CASSVGTVNSPLHF.

The chain employs TRBV19 and TRBJ1-1, with 8 bases matching TRBD1. In germline, CDR1 is LNHDA, CDR2 SQIVND (reference sequence). The CDR3 runs 16 residues. The junction had 10 bases not matched to a gene; V was cut back by 3 bases and J by 4 bases. This CDR3 reads CASSIQGAEGGTEAFF. CDR3 coding DNA: TGTGCCAGTAGTATTCAGGGGGCGGAAGGTGGCACTGAAGCTTTCTTT.

The rearrangement links TRBV5-1 to TRBJ1-2, with TRBD1 matching 9 bases. CDR1 is SGHRS and CDR2 is YFSETQ in the germline V gene. This CDR3 is built from 15 residues. V lost 0 bases to trimming and J lost 8 bases; unmatched junction nucleotides: 8. The CDR3 bases are TGCGCCAGCAGCTTGGACGGACAGGGGATGACGGGCTACACCTTC. It encodes CASSLDGQGMTGYTF. Complete variable domain (other parts from reference TRBV5-1 and TRBJ1-2): KAGVTQTPRYLIKTRGQQVTLSCSPISGHRSVSWYQQTPGQGLQFLFEYFSETQRNKGNFPGRFSGRQFSNSRSEMNVSTLELGDSALYLCASSLDGQGMTGYTFGSGTRLTVV.